This TCR beta chain was captured in a study of T cells in women clearing cervical HPV infection. Whole-study context: Case blood was drawn when the lesion was first found; control blood after infection became undetectable. Findings of the study overall: CIN3+ cases had significantly higher TCR repertoire richness than controls, but evenness did not differ.

Average input was about 1,200 ng genomic DNA for immunoSEQ TCR beta CDR3 amplification. Assay: immunoSEQ multiplex PCR; the TCRdb copy retains only in-frame clones and omits some. The specimen's table records tens of thousands of clones. Trimming left V 5 bases short and J 4 bases short, with 18 bases between. CDR1 and CDR2 (germline): MDHEN, SYDVKM. There are 17 residues in the CDR3. A note on this clone: Its specificity is unknown. Read coverage stops 3 residues before the CDR3 terminus; the germline J gene supplies the remainder.

The J gene is TRBJ1-6, the V gene TRBV28; the D gene is possibly TRBD1 (6 bases). The TCR sequence derives from a woman between 18 and 70 years old with a cervical HPV16 infection that either progressed to CIN3+ or cleared (not recorded which). Sequenced input: blood buffy coat. The CDR3 bases that were read are TGTGCCAGCAGTGAAAACCAGGGGATGGCGTATAATTCACCC. It is translated as CASSENQGMAYNSP. The entire CDR3 is CASSENQGMAYNSPLHF.